This T cell receptor beta chain was identified during a study of blood T cell repertoires in COVID-19. Generated by immunoSEQ multiplex PCR, the TCRdb table keeps only in-frame clones and is missing some. The sample contains roughly 30,000 clones, approximately 82% of which appear only once. V was pared by 2 bases and J by 6 bases, with 8 bases of the junction left unmatched. CDR1 MNHNY and CDR2 SVGAGI come from the germline V gene (reference sequence). The CDR3 has 15 residues. The origin of this receptor is a human donor in a cohort sampled during active COVID-19. The gene calls are TRBV6-6 and TRBJ2-3, with 7 bases aligning to TRBD2. Material for sequencing was peripheral blood. The CDR3 sequence is CASSYRGSGWDTQYF. The CDR3 region has the DNA TGTGCCAGCAGTTACCGGGGTAGCGGGTGGGATACGCAGTATTTT.